This entry lists 21 T cell receptor beta chains sequenced from one sample in a study of T cells in Graves' hyperthyroidism and ophthalmopathy. The investigators amplified TCR beta CDR3 regions from RNA transcripts. The TCR CDR3 was amplified in a first-round RT-PCR using the HTBI primer set. TCRdb re-derived calls from the multiplex PCR reads in MiXCR, one entry per CDR3 protein. The sample records approximately 350,000 distinct CDR3 sequences, 13% to 15% being singletons. The sample taken for sequencing was blood. The receptors shown here come from a woman aged 60-70 years with Graves' ophthalmopathy.

In nucleotides, the CDR3 is TGTGCCAGCAGCTTGGGGGGCGACTCTCGGAATCAGCCCCAGCATTTT. This translates into CASSLGGDSRNQPQHF. The chain links TRBV11-2 to TRBJ1-5, with D tentatively TRBD1 (6 bases). Germline loops: CDR1 SGHAT, CDR2 FQNNGV. Trimming cost V 3 bases and J 4 bases, with 16 bases left between them. The CDR3 length is 16 residues.

This clonotype was recorded at least ten times. CDR3 sequence: CASSYGRKGTEAFF. CDR3 coding DNA: TGTGCCAGCAGTTACGGCAGGAAAGGCACTGAAGCTTTCTTT. The chain joins TRBV6-6 to TRBJ1-1; D ambiguous. CDR1 MNHNY and CDR2 SVGAGI come from the germline V gene (reference sequence). V was cut by 2 bases and J by 4 bases, with 11 bases left in between. CDR3 length: 14 amino acids.

The rearrangement links TRBV28 to TRBJ2-7; 10 nucleotides match TRBD1. Germline V lookup: CDR1 MDHEN, CDR2 SYDVKM. The CDR3 runs to 16 residues. Germline trimming cut 4 bases from V and 5 bases from J; bases unmatched to any gene: 11. The CDR3 region has the DNA TGTGCCAGCAGTTCACTTACCGGGACAGGGGTGCACGAGCAGTACTTC. Translation: CASSSLTGTGVHEQYF.

The chain has TRBV6-1 and TRBJ1-5; D not certain. This CDR3 comprises 14 residues. Germline lookup yields CDR1 MNHNS and CDR2 SASEGT. The V end lost 6 bases, the J end lost 0 bases, and 9 bases lay between the germline ends. CDR3 coding DNA: TGTGCCAGCAGCTACGACTATAGCAATCAGCCCCAGCATTTT. Amino acids: CASSYDYSNQPQHF.

This clonotype has ten or more counts. The genes are TRBV28 and TRBJ1-6; no definite D call. This CDR3 has 15 residues. Trimming cost V 5 bases and J 9 bases, with 17 bases left between them. Germline CDR1 and CDR2: MDHEN and SYDVKM. Written as DNA, the CDR3 is TGTGCCAGCAGTAACCCGGGCGGTAGTGGTTCACCCCTCCACTTT. This codes for CASSNPGGSGSPLHF. Looking up the rest from reference TRBV28 and TRBJ1-6 gives the full variable domain: DVKVTQSSRYLVKRTGEKVFLECVQDMDHENMFWYRQDPGLGLRLIYFSYDVKMKEKGDIPEGYSVSREKKERFSLILESASTNQTSMYLCASSNPGGSGSPLHFGNGTRLTVT.

There are many counts of this clonotype. V gene TRBV12-3 or TRBV12-4 combines with J gene TRBJ1-5, with a tentative D call TRBD1 (5 bases). Trimming cost V 5 bases and J 5 bases, with 13 bases left between them. This CDR3 has 14 residues. The CDR3 sequence: CASSRPRGHQPQHF. CDR3 bases: TGTGCCAGCAGTCGCCCGAGGGGCCATCAGCCCCAGCATTTT.

This clonotype was counted at least ten times. The chain is built from TRBV28 and TRBJ2-3; 12 nucleotides align to TRBD2. Germline-derived CDR1 and CDR2 are MDHEN and SYDVKM. The CDR3 consists of 16 residues. J lost 2 bases, V lost 2 bases, and 2 bases had no gene match. This CDR3 is CASSLGTSGFTDTQYF. The CDR3 DNA reads TGTGCCAGCAGTTTAGGGACTAGCGGGTTCACAGATACGCAGTATTTT.

This clonotype has only a few counts. V usage is TRBV29-1 and J usage is TRBJ1-5; no definite D call. V was cut by 4 bases and J by 7 bases, with 14 bases left in between. Germline CDR1 is SQVTM and CDR2 is ANQGSEA. The length of the CDR3 is 13 residues. The CDR3 loop reads CSVADVIGQPQHF. DNA for the CDR3: TGCAGCGTTGCGGATGTGATAGGGCAGCCCCAGCATTTT. Together with reference TRBV29-1 and TRBJ1-5, the CDR3 gives the full variable domain: SAVISQKPSRDICQRGTSLTIQCQVDSQVTMMFWYRQQPGQSLTLIATANQGSEATYESGFVIDKFPISRPNLTFSTLTVSNMSPEDSSIYLCSVADVIGQPQHFGDGTRLSIL.

This clonotype was observed at least ten times. The chain is built from TRBV6-2 or TRBV6-3 and TRBJ2-1; D is unclear. The V end lost 6 bases, the J end lost 8 bases, and 11 bases lay between the germline ends. Germline CDR1 is MNHEY and CDR2 is SVGEGT. The CDR3 totals 12 residues. The CDR3 reads CASSRVVYEQFF. The CDR3 DNA sequence: TGTGCCAGCAGCCGTGTAGTCTATGAGCAGTTCTTC.

The V and J genes are TRBV19 and TRBJ1-4; D is ambiguous. CDR1 and CDR2 from the germline V gene are LNHDA and SQIVND (reference sequence). The CDR3 has 16 amino acids. The V and J ends lost 6 bases and 0 bases respectively, with 14 bases between them. The CDR3 reads CASSPRRAATNEKLFF. The DNA of the CDR3 is TGTGCCAGTAGCCCGCGAAGGGCAGCAACTAATGAAAAACTGTTTTTT.

Many counts were recorded for this clonotype. The rearrangement joins TRBV5-1 to TRBJ2-1; 11 bases are a match to TRBD2. Germline V gene data show CDR1 as SGHRS and CDR2 as YFSETQ. The CDR3 totals 15 residues. The ends lost 4 bases at V and 6 bases at J; junction bases unmatched: 6. The CDR3 DNA sequence: TGCGCCAGCAGCGACGGGACTAGCGGAGGCAATGAGCAGTTCTTC. It codes for CASSDGTSGGNEQFF.

This clonotype showed up just a few times. V gene TRBV20-1 combines with J gene TRBJ2-5; D is undetermined. Germline V gene sequence: CDR1 DFQATT, CDR2 SNEGSKA (reference sequence). The CDR3 loop spans 12 amino acids. V lost 6 bases to trimming and J lost 0 bases, with 8 bases between them. The CDR3 sequence: CSAADHQETQYF. In DNA, the CDR3 is TGCAGTGCGGCGGACCACCAAGAGACCCAGTACTTC.

This chain joins TRBV29-1 and TRBJ2-3; D gene ambiguous. The CDR3 totals 14 residues. The germline gives CDR1 SQVTM, CDR2 ANQGSEA. V lost 4 bases and J 3 bases, leaving 14 bases between the germline ends. Written as DNA, the CDR3 is TGCAGCGTTGGAGGCCGGCAGGTAACAGATACGCAGTATTTT. Its protein product is CSVGGRQVTDTQYF.

The chain has TRBV30 and TRBJ1-1, with 8 nucleotides matching TRBD1. V was clipped by 3 bases and J by 1 base; unmatched bases: 16. Germline V CDR1 and CDR2: GTSNPN, SVGIG (reference sequence). The CDR3 runs 18 residues. The CDR3 is CAWRGGTGGAYPNTEAFF. The CDR3 nucleotides read TGTGCCTGGAGAGGTGGAACAGGGGGAGCCTACCCGAACACTGAAGCTTTCTTT.

This clonotype was seen many times. The V call is TRBV10-2, the J call TRBJ2-3; D remains unclear. The CDR3 spans 15 residues. Germline V gene data show CDR1 as WSHSY and CDR2 as SAAADI. V gave up 4 bases and J gave up 2 bases, with 13 bases separating them. CDR3 bases: TGCGCCAGCAGTGGATTGAGAGGAGTCACAGATACGCAGTATTTT. Encoded protein: CASSGLRGVTDTQYF.

This clonotype came up a few times. The genes are TRBV29-1 and TRBJ1-2; unclear D gene. Trimming left V 7 bases short and J 3 bases short, with 15 bases between. Germline V gene data show CDR1 as SQVTM and CDR2 as ANQGSEA. The CDR3 contains 13 residues. CDR3 sequence (DNA): TGCAGCGCCGGAGTCCAGCGTGACTATGGCTACACCTTC. Translating it yields CSAGVQRDYGYTF.

This clonotype was observed many times. The chain employs TRBV3-1 and TRBJ2-7; D unresolved. The V gene lost 9 bases and the J gene lost 6 bases, with 18 bases spanning the gap. CDR3 length: 13 amino acids. The V gene's germline CDR1 is LGHDT and CDR2 YNNKEL (reference sequence). Written as DNA, the CDR3 is TGTGCCAGTTCGGAGCTAGTTGACGGCGAGCAGTACTTC. Its protein product is CASSELVDGEQYF.

J is TRBJ1-2 and V is TRBV20-1, with TRBD1 as a possible D gene (6 bases). The length of the CDR3 is 16 residues. V was shortened by 3 bases and J by 3 bases, with 20 bases between the two germline ends. Germline values: CDR1 DFQATT, CDR2 SNEGSKA (reference sequence). The CDR3 here is CSASPPRGGVDYGYTF. The CDR3 DNA reads as TGCAGTGCTAGTCCCCCTCGCGGGGGCGTCGACTATGGCTACACCTTC.

This clonotype appeared many times. The chain recombines TRBV5-5 with TRBJ1-1; 8 nucleotides line up with TRBD1. The V gene's germline CDR1 is SGHKS and CDR2 YYEKEE (reference sequence). The CDR3 extends over 13 amino acids. The V segment lost 6 bases and the J segment 4 bases; nucleotides outside the gene matches: 5. The CDR3 sequence: CASNLGQGTEAFF. The CDR3, as DNA: TGTGCCAGCAACTTAGGACAGGGCACTGAAGCTTTCTTT.

This clonotype was seen more than once but under ten times. The chain recombines TRBV11-1 with TRBJ1-3; D unresolved. V lost 3 bases to trimming and J lost 10 bases, with 10 bases between them. This CDR3 has 12 residues. Germline V gives CDR1 SGHAT, CDR2 FQDESV (reference sequence). This CDR3 is CASSFFMETIYF. CDR3 nucleotides: TGTGCCAGCAGCTTCTTCATGGAGACCATATATTTT. The variable domain in full, with the rest retrieved from reference TRBV11-1 and TRBJ1-3, is EAEVAQSPRYKITEKSQAVAFWCDPISGHATLYWYRQILGQGPELLVQFQDESVVDDSQLPKDRFSAERLKGVDSTLKIQPAELGDSAMYLCASSFFMETIYFGEGSWLTVV.

The gene calls are TRBV9 and TRBJ2-1, with 7 bases aligning to TRBD1. This CDR3 has 19 amino acids. V lost 1 base, J lost 4 bases, and 17 bases stayed unmatched. CDR1 is SGDLS, CDR2 YYNGEE, per germline. The CDR3: CASSVKAVGGRALYNEQFF. In DNA form, the CDR3 reads TGTGCCAGCAGCGTAAAGGCTGTAGGGGGCAGGGCCCTTTACAATGAGCAGTTCTTC.